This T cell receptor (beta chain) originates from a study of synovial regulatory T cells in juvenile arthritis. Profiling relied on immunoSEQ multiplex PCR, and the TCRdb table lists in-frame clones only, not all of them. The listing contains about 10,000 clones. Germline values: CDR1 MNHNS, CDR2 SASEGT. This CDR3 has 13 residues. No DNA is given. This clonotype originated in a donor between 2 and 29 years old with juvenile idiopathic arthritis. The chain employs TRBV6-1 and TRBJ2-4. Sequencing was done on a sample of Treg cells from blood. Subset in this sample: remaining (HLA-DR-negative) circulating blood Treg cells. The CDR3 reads CAGSPHFVGVKYF.